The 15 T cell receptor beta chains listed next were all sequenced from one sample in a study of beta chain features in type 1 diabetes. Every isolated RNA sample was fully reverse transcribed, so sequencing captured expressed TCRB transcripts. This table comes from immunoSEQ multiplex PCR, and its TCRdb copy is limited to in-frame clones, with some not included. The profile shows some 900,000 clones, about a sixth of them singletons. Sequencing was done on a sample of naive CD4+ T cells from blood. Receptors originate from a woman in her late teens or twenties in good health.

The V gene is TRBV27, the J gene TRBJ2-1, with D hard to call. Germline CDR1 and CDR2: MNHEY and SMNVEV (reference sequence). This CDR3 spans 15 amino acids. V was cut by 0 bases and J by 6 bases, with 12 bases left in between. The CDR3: CASSLSSIAPNEQFF. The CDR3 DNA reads TGTGCCAGCAGTTTATCGTCGATAGCTCCCAATGAGCAGTTCTTC.

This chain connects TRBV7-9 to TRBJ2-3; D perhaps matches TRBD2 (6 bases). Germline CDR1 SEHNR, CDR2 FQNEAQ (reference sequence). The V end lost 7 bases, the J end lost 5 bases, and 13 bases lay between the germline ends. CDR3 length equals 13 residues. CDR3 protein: CASTVIGRDTQYF. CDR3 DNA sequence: TGTGCCAGCACCGTTATCGGGAGAGATACGCAGTATTTT.

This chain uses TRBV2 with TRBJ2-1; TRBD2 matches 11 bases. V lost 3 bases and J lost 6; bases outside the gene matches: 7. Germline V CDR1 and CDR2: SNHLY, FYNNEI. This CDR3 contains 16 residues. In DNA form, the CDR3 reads TGTGCCAGCAGTGAGGGCATAGCGGGAGGGCGCAATGAGCAGTTCTTC. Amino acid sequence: CASSEGIAGGRNEQFF.

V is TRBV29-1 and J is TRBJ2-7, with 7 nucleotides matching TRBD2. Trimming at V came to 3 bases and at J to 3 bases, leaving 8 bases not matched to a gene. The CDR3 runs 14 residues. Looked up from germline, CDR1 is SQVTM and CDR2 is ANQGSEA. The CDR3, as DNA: TGCAGCGTTGAGGCCGGCGGGGGTGACTACGAGCAGTACTTC. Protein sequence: CSVEAGGGDYEQYF.

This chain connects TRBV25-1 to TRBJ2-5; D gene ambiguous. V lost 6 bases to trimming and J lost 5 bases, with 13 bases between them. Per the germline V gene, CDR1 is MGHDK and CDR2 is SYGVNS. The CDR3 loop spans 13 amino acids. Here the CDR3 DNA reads TGTGCCAGCAGCGAGCAGAGTGGGGAGACCCAGTACTTC. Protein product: CASSEQSGETQYF. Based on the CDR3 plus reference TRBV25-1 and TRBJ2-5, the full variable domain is EADIYQTPRYLVIGTGKKITLECSQTMGHDKMYWYQQDPGMELHLIHYSYGVNSTEKGDLSSESTVSRIRTEHFPLTLESARPSHTSQYLCASSEQSGETQYFGPGTRLLVL.

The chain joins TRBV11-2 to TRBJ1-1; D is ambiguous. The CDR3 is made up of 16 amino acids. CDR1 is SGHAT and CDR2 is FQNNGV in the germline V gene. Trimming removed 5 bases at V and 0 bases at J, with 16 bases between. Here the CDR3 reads CASSTGSPGVNTEAFF. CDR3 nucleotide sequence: TGTGCCAGCAGCACCGGGAGCCCGGGTGTGAACACTGAAGCTTTCTTT.

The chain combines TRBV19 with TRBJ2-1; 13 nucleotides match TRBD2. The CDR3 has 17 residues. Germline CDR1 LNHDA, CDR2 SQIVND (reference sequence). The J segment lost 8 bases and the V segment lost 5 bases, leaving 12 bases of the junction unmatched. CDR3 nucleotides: TGTGCCAGTAGTGTTACTGGGGGGACTAGCGGGATTTATGAGCAGTTCTTC. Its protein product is CASSVTGGTSGIYEQFF.

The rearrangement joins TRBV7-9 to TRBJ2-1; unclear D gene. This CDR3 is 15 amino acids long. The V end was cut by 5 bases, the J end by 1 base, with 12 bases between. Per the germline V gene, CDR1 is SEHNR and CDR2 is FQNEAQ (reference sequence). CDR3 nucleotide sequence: TGTGCCAGCAGCCAAGTGGCGGTATCCTACAATGAGCAGTTCTTC. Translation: CASSQVAVSYNEQFF.

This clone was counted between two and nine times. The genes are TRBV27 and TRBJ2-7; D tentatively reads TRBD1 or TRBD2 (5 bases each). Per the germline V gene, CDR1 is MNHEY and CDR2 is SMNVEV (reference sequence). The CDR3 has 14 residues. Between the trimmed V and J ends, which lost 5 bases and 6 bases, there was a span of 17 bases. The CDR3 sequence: CASSNREGSGEQYF. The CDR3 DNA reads TGTGCCAGCAGTAACCGCGAGGGGAGCGGCGAGCAGTACTTC.

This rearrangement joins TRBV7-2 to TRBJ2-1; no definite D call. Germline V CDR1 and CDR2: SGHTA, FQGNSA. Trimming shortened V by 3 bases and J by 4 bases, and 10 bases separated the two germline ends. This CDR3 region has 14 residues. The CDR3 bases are TGTGCCAGCAGCTTCGTCGGCAGTTACAATGAGCAGTTCTTC. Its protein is CASSFVGSYNEQFF.

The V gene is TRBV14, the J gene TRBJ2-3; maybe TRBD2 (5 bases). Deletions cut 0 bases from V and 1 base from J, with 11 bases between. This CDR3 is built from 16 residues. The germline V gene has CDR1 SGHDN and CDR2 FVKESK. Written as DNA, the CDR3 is TGTGCCAGCAGCCAAGATCTGAGGGCAGGCACAGATACGCAGTATTTT. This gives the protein CASSQDLRAGTDTQYF. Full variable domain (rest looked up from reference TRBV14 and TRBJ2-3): EAGVTQFPSHSVIEKGQTVTLRCDPISGHDNLYWYRRVMGKEIKFLLHFVKESKQDESGMPNNRFLAERTGGTYSTLKVQPAELEDSGVYFCASSQDLRAGTDTQYFGPGTRLTVL.

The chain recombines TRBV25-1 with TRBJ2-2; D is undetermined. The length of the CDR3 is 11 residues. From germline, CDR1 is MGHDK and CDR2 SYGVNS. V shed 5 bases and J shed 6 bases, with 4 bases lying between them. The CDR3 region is CASSFSGELFF. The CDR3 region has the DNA TGTGCCAGCAGTTTTTCCGGGGAGCTGTTTTTT.

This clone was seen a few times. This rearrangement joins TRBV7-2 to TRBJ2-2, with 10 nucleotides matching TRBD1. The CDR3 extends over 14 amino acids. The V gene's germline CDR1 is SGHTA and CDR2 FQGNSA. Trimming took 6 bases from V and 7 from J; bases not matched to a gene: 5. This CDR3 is CASRRQGASGELFF. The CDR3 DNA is TGTGCCAGCAGGCGACAGGGGGCCAGCGGGGAGCTGTTTTTT.

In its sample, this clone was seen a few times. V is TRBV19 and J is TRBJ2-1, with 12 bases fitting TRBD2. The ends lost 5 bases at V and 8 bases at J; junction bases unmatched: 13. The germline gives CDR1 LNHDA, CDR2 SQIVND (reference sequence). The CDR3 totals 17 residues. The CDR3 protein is CASSSEKTSGRSHEQFF. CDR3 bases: TGTGCCAGTAGTTCAGAGAAAACTAGCGGGAGGAGTCATGAGCAGTTCTTC. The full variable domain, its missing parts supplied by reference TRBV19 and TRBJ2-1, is DGGITQSPKYLFRKEGQNVTLSCEQNLNHDAMYWYRQDPGQGLRLIYYSQIVNDFQKGDIAEGYSVSREKKESFPLTVTSAQKNPTAFYLCASSSEKTSGRSHEQFFGPGTRLTVL.

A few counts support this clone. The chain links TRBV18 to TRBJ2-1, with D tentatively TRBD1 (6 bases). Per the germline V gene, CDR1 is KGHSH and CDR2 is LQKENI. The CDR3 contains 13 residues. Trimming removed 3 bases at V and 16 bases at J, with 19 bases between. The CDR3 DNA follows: TGTGCCAGCTCACCCTCCGGGACACCTGAAAGATTCTTC. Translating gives CASSPSGTPERFF.